Sequencing of this TCR beta chain was carried out in a study of shared clonotypes between healthy human individuals. The CD4+ fraction was divided into a CD45RA+ naive subset and a CD45RA-negative memory subset. The CDR3 runs to 15 residues. Germline V CDR1 and CDR2: SEHNR, FQNEAQ (reference sequence). V lost 4 bases and J lost 0, with 11 bases in between. TCRdb's table, derived via immunoSEQ multiplex PCR, lists solely in-frame clones and lacks some. The table includes approximately 1,500,000 clones, about 98% detected once. The receptor's source is a man aged 25-45 years in good health. The V gene is TRBV7-9, the J gene TRBJ2-3; TRBD2 is a possible D gene (5 bases). The specimen sequenced was naive CD4+ T cells sorted from blood. This sample's subset: CD45RA+ positively selected. CDR3 loop: CASSSLALSTDTQYF. The CDR3 nucleotides are TGTGCCAGCAGCTCGCTAGCTCTAAGCACAGATACGCAGTATTTT.